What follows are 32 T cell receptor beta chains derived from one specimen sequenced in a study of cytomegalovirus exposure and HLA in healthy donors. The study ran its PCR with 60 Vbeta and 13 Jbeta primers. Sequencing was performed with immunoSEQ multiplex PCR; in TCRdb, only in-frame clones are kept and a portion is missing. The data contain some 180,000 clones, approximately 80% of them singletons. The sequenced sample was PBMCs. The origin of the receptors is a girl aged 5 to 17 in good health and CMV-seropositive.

CDR3 in amino acids: CSVGGGNTEAFF. The CDR3, as DNA: TGCAGCGTTGGCGGAGGGAACACTGAAGCTTTCTTT. The chain couples TRBV29-1 to TRBJ1-1; D is uncertain. The germline gives CDR1 SQVTM, CDR2 ANQGSEA. This CDR3 region has 12 residues. The V gene lost 4 bases and the J gene lost 1 base, with 7 bases spanning the gap.

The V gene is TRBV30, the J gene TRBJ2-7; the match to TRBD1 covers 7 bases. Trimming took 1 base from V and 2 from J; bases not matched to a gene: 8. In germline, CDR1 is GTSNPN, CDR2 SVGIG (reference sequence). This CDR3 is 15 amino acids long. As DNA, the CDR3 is TGTGCCTGGAGTGATTCGGCAGGGGGACCCTACGAGCAGTACTTC. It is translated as CAWSDSAGGPYEQYF.

CDR3 sequence (DNA): TGTGCCAGCAGCTCATTCCCCCGGGCGGGTGAGACCCAGTACTTC. Translating it yields CASSSFPRAGETQYF. V is TRBV7-9 and J is TRBJ2-5; weak D call: TRBD2 (5 bases). The ends were cut back, 4 bases at V and 5 bases at J, with 17 bases in the middle. The CDR3 runs to 15 residues. The germline gives CDR1 SEHNR, CDR2 FQNEAQ (reference sequence).

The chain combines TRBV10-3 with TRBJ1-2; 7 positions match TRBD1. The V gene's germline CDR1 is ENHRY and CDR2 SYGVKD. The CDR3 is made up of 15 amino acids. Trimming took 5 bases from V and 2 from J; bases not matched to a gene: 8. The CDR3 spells CAISPGGSGNYGYTF. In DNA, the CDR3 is TGTGCCATCAGTCCAGGGGGGAGTGGGAACTATGGCTACACCTTC.

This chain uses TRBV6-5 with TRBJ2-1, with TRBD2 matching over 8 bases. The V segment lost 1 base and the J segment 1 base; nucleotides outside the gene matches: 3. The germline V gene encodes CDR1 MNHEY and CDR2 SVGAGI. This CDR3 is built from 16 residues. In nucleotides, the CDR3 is TGTGCCAGCAGTTACTTTCCTAGCGGGTCCTACAATGAGCAGTTCTTC. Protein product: CASSYFPSGSYNEQFF.

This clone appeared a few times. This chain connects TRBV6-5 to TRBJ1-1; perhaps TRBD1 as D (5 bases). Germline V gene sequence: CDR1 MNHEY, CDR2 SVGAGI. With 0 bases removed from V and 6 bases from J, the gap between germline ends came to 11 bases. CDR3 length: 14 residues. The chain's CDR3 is CASSYSRGGAEAFF. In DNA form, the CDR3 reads TGTGCCAGCAGTTACTCGAGGGGCGGGGCTGAAGCTTTCTTT.

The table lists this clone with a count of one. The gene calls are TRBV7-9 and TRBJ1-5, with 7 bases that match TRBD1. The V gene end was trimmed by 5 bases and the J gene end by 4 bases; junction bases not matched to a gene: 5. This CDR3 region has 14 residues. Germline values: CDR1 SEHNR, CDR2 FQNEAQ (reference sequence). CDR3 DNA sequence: TGTGCCAGCAGCCCAGGGGGGTTGAATCAGCCCCAGCATTTT. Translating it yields CASSPGGLNQPQHF. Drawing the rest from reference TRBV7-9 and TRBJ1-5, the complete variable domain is DTGVSQNPRHKITKRGQNVTFRCDPISEHNRLYWYRQTLGQGPEFLTYFQNEAQLEKSRLLSDRFSAERPKGSFSTLEIQRTEQGDSAMYLCASSPGGLNQPQHFGDGTRLSIL.

The CDR3 loop reads CASSLAINMDIGEAFF. The CDR3 bases are TGTGCCAGCAGCTTAGCGATTAATATGGACATTGGAGAAGCTTTCTTT. This chain uses TRBV7-6 with TRBJ1-1, with D perhaps matching TRBD1 (5 bases). V lost 0 bases to trimming and J lost 8 bases, with 19 bases between them. CDR3 length: 16 amino acids. Germline V gene data show CDR1 as SGHVS and CDR2 as FNYEAQ.

CDR3 loop: CASSLGQGGGETQYF. For the CDR3, the DNA is TGCGCCAGCAGCTTGGGACAGGGAGGAGGGGAGACCCAGTACTTC. The genes are TRBV5-1 and TRBJ2-5; D perhaps matches TRBD1 (7 bases). The CDR3 totals 15 residues. The V and J ends lost 0 bases and 5 bases respectively, with 14 bases between them. Germline V CDR1 and CDR2: SGHRS, YFSETQ.

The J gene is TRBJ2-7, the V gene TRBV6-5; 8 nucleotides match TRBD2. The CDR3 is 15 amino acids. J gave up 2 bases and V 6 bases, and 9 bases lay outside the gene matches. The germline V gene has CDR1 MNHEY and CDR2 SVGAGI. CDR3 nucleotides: TGTGCCAGCAGAATCGCCGGACTAGCAACCTACGAGCAGTACTTC. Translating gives CASRIAGLATYEQYF.

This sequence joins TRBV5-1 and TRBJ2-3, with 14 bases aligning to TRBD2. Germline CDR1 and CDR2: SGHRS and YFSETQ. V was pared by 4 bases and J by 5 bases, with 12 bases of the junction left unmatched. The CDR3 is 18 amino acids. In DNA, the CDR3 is TGCGCCAGCAGCCCCCACATCGGGACTAGCGGGAGTAGAGATACGCAGTATTTT. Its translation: CASSPHIGTSGSRDTQYF.

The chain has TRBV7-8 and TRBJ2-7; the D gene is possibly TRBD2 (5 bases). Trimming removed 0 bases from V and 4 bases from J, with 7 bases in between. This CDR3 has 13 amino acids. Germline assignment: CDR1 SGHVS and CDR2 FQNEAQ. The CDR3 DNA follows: TGTGCCAGCAGCTTAGCAGCGGAGTACGAGCAGTACTTC. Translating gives CASSLAAEYEQYF.

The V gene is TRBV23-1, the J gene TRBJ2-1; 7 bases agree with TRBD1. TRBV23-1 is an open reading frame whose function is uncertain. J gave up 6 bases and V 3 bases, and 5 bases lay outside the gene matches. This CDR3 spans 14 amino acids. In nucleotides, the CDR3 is TGCGCCAGCAGTCACTGGGCAGGGGGCAATGAGCAGTTCTTC. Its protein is CASSHWAGGNEQFF.

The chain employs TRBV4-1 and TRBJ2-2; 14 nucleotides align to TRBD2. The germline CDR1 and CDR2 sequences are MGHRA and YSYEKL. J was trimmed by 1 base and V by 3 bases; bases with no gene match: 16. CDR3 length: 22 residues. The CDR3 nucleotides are TGCGCCAGCAGCCACCGAGATTCGGGACTAGCGGGAGTATTGAAGAACACCGGGGAGCTGTTTTTT. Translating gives CASSHRDSGLAGVLKNTGELFF.

CDR3 protein: CASSVASGRVGETQYF. Here the CDR3 DNA reads TGTGCCAGCAGCGTCGCTAGCGGGAGGGTAGGGGAGACCCAGTACTTC. The chain is built from TRBV5-5 and TRBJ2-5; 12 bases match TRBD2. The CDR3 extends over 16 amino acids. The V and J ends lost 4 bases and 5 bases, in that order; junction bases with no gene match: 9. Germline-derived CDR1 and CDR2 are SGHKS and YYEKEE (reference sequence).

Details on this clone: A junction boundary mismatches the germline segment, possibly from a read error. For the CDR3, the DNA is TGTGCCAGCACTTGGACTAGCATAGATACGCAGTATTTT. Residues: CASTWTSIDTQYF. The chain uses TRBV6-6 and TRBJ2-3, with 8 nucleotides matching TRBD2. The germline V gene has CDR1 MNHNY and CDR2 SVGAGI (reference sequence). The CDR3 contains 13 residues.

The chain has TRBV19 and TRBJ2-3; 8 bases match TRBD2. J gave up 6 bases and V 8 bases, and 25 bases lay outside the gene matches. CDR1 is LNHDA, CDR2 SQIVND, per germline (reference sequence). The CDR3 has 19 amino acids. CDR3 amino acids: CASRGIGTGTRAWGDTQYF. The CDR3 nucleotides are TGTGCCAGTCGGGGGATCGGAACCGGGACTAGAGCTTGGGGGGATACGCAGTATTTT.

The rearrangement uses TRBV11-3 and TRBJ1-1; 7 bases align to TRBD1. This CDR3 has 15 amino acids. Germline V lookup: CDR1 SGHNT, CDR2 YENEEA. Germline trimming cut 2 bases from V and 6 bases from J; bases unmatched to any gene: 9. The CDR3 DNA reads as TGTGCCAGCAGCTTAAGTGGAGGGGGCGGATCTGAAGCTTTCTTT. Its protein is CASSLSGGGGSEAFF.

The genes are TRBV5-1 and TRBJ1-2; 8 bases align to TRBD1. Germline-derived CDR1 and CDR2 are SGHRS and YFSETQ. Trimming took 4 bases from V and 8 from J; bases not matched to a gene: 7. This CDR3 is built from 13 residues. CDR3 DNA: TGCGCCAGCAGCATGGGACAGGCAGGGGGCTACACCTTC. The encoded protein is CASSMGQAGGYTF.

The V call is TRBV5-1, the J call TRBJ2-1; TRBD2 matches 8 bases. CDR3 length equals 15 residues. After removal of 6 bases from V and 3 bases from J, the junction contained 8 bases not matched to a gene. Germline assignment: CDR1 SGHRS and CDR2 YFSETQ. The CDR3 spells CASNIREGLYNEQFF. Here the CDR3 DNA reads TGCGCCAGCAACATCCGGGAGGGCCTCTACAATGAGCAGTTCTTC.

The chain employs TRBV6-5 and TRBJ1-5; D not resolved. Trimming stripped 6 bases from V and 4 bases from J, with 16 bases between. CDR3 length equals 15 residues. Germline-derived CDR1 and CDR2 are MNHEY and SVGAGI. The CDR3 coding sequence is TGTGCCAGCAGGTTTTCGAGAGGCCCTAATCAGCCCCAGCATTTT. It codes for CASRFSRGPNQPQHF.

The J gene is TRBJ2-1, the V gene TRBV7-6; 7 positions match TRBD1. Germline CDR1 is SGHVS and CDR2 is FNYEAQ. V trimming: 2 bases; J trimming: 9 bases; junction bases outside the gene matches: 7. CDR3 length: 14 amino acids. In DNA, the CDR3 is TGTGCCAGCAGCTTAACGACAGGGTTTGGTGAGCAGTTCTTC. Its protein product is CASSLTTGFGEQFF.

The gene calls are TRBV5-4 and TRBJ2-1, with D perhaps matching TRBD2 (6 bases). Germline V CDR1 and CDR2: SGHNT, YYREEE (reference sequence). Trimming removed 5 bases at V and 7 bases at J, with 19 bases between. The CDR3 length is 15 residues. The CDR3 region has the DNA TGTGCCAGCAGTTCCCCGGGAGTCTCCTTAAATGAGCAGTTCTTC. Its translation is CASSSPGVSLNEQFF.

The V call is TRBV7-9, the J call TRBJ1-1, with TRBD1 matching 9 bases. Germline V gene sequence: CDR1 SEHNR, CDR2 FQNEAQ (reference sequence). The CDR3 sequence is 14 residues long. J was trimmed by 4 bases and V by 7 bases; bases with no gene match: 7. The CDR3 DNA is TGTGCCAGCACCCAGACAGGGGGTGCCACTGAAGCTTTCTTT. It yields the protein CASTQTGGATEAFF.

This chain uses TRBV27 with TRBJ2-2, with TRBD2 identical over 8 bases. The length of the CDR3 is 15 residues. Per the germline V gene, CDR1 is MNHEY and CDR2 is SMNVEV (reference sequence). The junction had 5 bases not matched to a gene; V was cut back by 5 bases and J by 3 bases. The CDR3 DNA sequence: TGTGCCAGCAGTACCGGGAGGGCCCACACCGGGGAGCTGTTTTTT. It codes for CASSTGRAHTGELFF.

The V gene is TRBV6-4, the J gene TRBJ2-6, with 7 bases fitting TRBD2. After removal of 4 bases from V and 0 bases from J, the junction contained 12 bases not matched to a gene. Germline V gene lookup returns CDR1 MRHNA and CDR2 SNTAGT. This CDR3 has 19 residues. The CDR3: CASSGGEGLGFSGANVLTF. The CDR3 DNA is TGTGCCAGCAGTGGAGGGGAGGGGCTCGGATTCTCTGGGGCCAACGTCCTGACTTTC.

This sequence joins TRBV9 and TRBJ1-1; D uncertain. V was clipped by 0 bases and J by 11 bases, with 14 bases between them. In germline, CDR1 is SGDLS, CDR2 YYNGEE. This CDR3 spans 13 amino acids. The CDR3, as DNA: TGTGCCAGCAGCGTAGCCCGGGAACCTCGCGCTTTCTTT. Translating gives CASSVAREPRAFF.

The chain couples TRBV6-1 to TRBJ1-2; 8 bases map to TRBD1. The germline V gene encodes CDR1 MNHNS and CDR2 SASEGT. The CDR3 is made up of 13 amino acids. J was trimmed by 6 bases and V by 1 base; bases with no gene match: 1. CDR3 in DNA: TGTGCCAGCAGTGAAGGACAGGGGCATGGCTACACCTTC. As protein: CASSEGQGHGYTF.

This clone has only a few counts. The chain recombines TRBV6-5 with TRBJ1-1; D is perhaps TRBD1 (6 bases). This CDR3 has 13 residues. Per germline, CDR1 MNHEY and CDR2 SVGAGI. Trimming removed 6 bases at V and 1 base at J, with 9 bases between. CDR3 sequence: CASSATGNTEAFF. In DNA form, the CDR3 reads TGTGCCAGCAGCGCGACAGGGAACACTGAAGCTTTCTTT.

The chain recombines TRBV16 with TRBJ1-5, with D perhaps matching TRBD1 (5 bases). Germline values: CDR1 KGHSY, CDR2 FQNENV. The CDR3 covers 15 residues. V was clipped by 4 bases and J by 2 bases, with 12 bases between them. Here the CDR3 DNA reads TGTGCCAGCAGCCTCGGGGGGTGGGGCAATCAGCCCCAGCATTTT. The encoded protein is CASSLGGWGNQPQHF.

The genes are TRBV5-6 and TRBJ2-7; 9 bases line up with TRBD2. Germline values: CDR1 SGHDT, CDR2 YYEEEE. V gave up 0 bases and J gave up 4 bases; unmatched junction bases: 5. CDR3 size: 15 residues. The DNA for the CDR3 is TGTGCCAGCAGCTTGGCTAGGACTAGCGTTTACGAGCAGTACTTC. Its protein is CASSLARTSVYEQYF.

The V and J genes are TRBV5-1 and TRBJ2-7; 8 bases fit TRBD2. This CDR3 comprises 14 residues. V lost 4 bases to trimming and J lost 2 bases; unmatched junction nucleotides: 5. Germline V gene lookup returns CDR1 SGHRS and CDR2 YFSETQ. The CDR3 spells CASSLAGGAYEQYF. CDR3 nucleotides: TGCGCCAGCAGCCTGGCGGGAGGAGCCTACGAGCAGTACTTC.